This TCR beta chain appears in the sequencing data of a study of vaccination effects on CD4 cells after COVID-19. After roughly 11 days in culture, the CD4+ T cells were isolated. Two doses of either BNT162b2 or mRNA-1273 were given to each participant. In the cultures, half the medium was exchanged for IL-2 medium on days 3 and 7. This CDR3 contains 15 residues. Germline V CDR1 and CDR2: LGHNA, YSLEER. V shed 3 bases and J shed 0 bases, with 11 bases lying between them. A note on this clone: The antigen is undetermined.

Findings and limits, study-wide: The authors studied few convalescent patients and collected no early post-infection timepoints.

Sequenced by immunoSEQ multiplex PCR; TCRdb stores in-frame clones only, minus some. The sample records about 66,000 clones, just under 75% being singletons. The receptor comes from a human donor who received a COVID-19 vaccine. The gene calls are TRBV4-3 and TRBJ1-1, with D possibly TRBD1 on 6 matching bases. Specimen: CD4+ T cells from PBMCs cultured without peptide, collected after COVID-19 vaccination. The CDR3 sequence is CASSHRGIMNTEAFF. CDR3 sequence (DNA): TGCGCCAGCAGCCACAGGGGAATAATGAACACTGAAGCTTTCTTT.